This is a list of T cell receptor beta chains from one sample in a study of blood T cell repertoires in COVID-19. TCRdb's table, derived via immunoSEQ multiplex PCR, lists solely in-frame clones and lacks some. Of approximately 230,000 clones in the sample, 70% to 90% are singletons; the top ten hold around 3.3%. The sample consisted of peripheral blood. The receptors originated from a man younger than 35 with active or convalescent COVID-19. CDR3s include the opening cysteine and the closing phenylalanine or tryptophan. The D gene is left open where the match is weak. Expanded clones get a size class; other rows say once, few or many, or leave the size out.

V gene	J gene	clone size	D gene	CDR3 DNA	CDR3 protein
TRBV5-1	TRBJ2-7	-	-	TGCGCCAGCAGCCTCCGCGGGGAAGACATCAACGAGCAGTACTTC	CASSLRGEDINEQYF
TRBV29-1	TRBJ1-1	-	-	TGCAGCGTGAGTCGAGGGAACACTGAAGCTTTCTTT	CSVSRGNTEAFF
TRBV28	TRBJ1-1	-	TRBD1	TGTGCCAGCAGTCTGTCGACAGGGATGAGAGACACTGAAGCTTTCTTT	CASSLSTGMRDTEAFF
TRBV6-1	TRBJ1-5	-	-	TGTGCCAGCAGGGGGACAATGTATAGCAATCAGCCCCAGCATTTT	CASRGTMYSNQPQHF
TRBV29-1	TRBJ1-1	-	-	TGCAGCGTTGTTGGACAGATGAACACTGAAGCTTTCTTT	CSVVGQMNTEAFF
TRBV3-1/TRBV3-2	TRBJ2-1	-	-	TGTGCCAGCAGCCAGCGGGACGAGCGAGGCAATGAGCAGTTCTTC	CASSQRDERGNEQFF
TRBV14	TRBJ1-1	-	-	TGTGCCAGCAGCCGGTACCGGGGGGGGCTTGAAGCTTTCTTT	CASSRYRGGLEAFF
TRBV28	TRBJ2-1	-	TRBD2	TGTGCCAGCAGTCACACGGCGGGGCTTGGACTAGCGGACTCCTACAATGAGCAGTTCTTC	CASSHTAGLGLADSYNEQFF
TRBV30	TRBJ1-6	-	TRBD1	TGTGCCTGGCACTTTGGACAGGGCCCCGGCTCACCCCTCCACTTT	CAWHFGQGPGSPLHF
TRBV6-6	TRBJ2-5	-	TRBD2	TGTGCCAGCAGTCACGGACTAGCGGGGGCCCAAGAGACCCAGTACTTC	CASSHGLAGAQETQYF
TRBV28	TRBJ1-1	once	TRBD1	TGTGCCAGCAGCTTACCCCTGACAGGGCTGGGCTTCACTGAAGCTTTCTTT	CASSLPLTGLGFTEAFF
TRBV5-4	TRBJ2-3	-	-	TGTGCCAGCAGCCCGAGCACAGATACGCAGTATTTT	CASSPSTDTQYF
TRBV19	TRBJ2-3	-	-	TGTGCCAGTAAATTAAGGGGCACTAGCACAGATACGCAGTATTTT	CASKLRGTSTDTQYF
TRBV27	TRBJ2-5	-	-	TGTGCCAGCAGCCCCGGGGGGCTATCCTTGTACTTC	CASSPGGLSLYF
TRBV7-3	TRBJ2-7	-	-	TGTGCCAGCAGCTTAGCGGGTTCCTACGAGCAGTACTTC	CASSLAGSYEQYF
TRBV27	TRBJ1-5	-	-	TGTGCCAGCAGTTCTGACAGGAATGGAAATCAGCCCCAGCATTTT	CASSSDRNGNQPQHF
TRBV7-2	TRBJ1-5	few	TRBD1	TGTGCCAGCAGCCTGCGGGGGACAGGGGGCAATCAGCCCCAGCATTTT	CASSLRGTGGNQPQHF
TRBV7-6	TRBJ1-3	-	TRBD1	TGTGCCAGCAGCTCCGGACAGGGGATCTCTGGAAACACCATATATTTT	CASSSGQGISGNTIYF
TRBV14	TRBJ2-3	-	TRBD2	TGTGCCAGCAGTCGAGCGGGAGACTGGGATTGGACGCAGTATTTT	CASSRAGDWDWTQYF
TRBV7-9	TRBJ2-1	-	-	TGTGCCAGCAGCTTAGTTCCGGGGGTCTCCTACAATGAGCAGTTCTTC	CASSLVPGVSYNEQFF
TRBV29-1	TRBJ1-1	-	-	TGCAGCGTTCTCCCGACAGGTTTGAACACTGAAGCTTTCTTT	CSVLPTGLNTEAFF
TRBV19	TRBJ1-1	few	-	TGTGCCAGTACCCGTACGGTTATCGCTGAAGCTTTCTTT	CASTRTVIAEAFF
TRBV3-1/TRBV3-2	TRBJ2-5	-	TRBD2	TGTGCCAGCAGCCTCGGGGGGTCGAAGGCGGAGACCCAGTACTTC	CASSLGGSKAETQYF
TRBV14	TRBJ1-4	few	-	TGTGCCAGCAGCCAGCGTGGGGCAGGTCAGGATGAAAAACTGTTTTTT	CASSQRGAGQDEKLFF
TRBV7-2	TRBJ2-7	-	TRBD2	TGTGCCAGCAGCTTTTTCGGACTAGCGGGAGGGCGGGGACTTTACGAGCAGTACTTC	CASSFFGLAGGRGLYEQYF
TRBV5-3	TRBJ1-5	-	TRBD1	TGTGCCAGAAGCTTGTTGTTGAGACAGGGGACGGTTGGCAATCAGCCCCAGCATTTT	CARSLLLRQGTVGNQPQHF
TRBV6-5	TRBJ1-2	-	-	TGTGCCAGCAGTCACTTACAGGGCCTTGGCTACACCTTC	CASSHLQGLGYTF
TRBV4-2	TRBJ1-5	-	-	TGTGCCAGCAGCCAAGATCTTTTAGCGGAGCAGCCCCAGCATTTT	CASSQDLLAEQPQHF
TRBV19	TRBJ1-1	-	-	TGTGCCAGTATCTATCGGGGTCACACTGAAGCTTTCTTT	CASIYRGHTEAFF
TRBV6-6	TRBJ2-7	-	-	TGTGCCAGCAGGGAGGTAGGCTACGAGCAGTACTTC	CASREVGYEQYF
TRBV3-1/TRBV3-2	TRBJ2-2	-	-	TGTGCCAGCAGCACACGGGGTATCGGGGAGCTGTTTTTT	CASSTRGIGELFF
TRBV10-3	TRBJ2-5	once	TRBD2	TGTGCCATCAGTGAGTCGTCTAGCGGGAGGGCTCAAGAGACCCAGTACTTC	CAISESSSGRAQETQYF
TRBV27	TRBJ2-7	-	TRBD2	TGTGCCAGCAGTTTCGGGCGGGAGGGGTACGAGCAGTACTTC	CASSFGREGYEQYF
TRBV4-3	TRBJ1-5	-	-	TGCGCCAGCAGCCAAGATCGGGATCAGCCCCAGCATTTT	CASSQDRDQPQHF
TRBV7-2	TRBJ2-5	-	-	TGTGCCAGCAGCCCTTCTGAGACCCAGTACTTC	CASSPSETQYF
TRBV28	TRBJ1-3	-	TRBD1	TGTGCCAGCAGTTTAGCGACAGGGTTCGTAAACACCATATATTTT	CASSLATGFVNTIYF
TRBV9	TRBJ1-1	-	-	TGTGCCAGCAGGCGGGCGACCGAAAAAGCTTTCTTT	CASRRATEKAFF